The 27 T cell receptor beta chains listed next were all sequenced from one sample in a study of shared clonotypes between healthy human individuals. Sequencing used immunoSEQ multiplex PCR; TCRdb keeps in-frame clones, though not all of them. The sample gives roughly 490,000 clones, 79% of which show up once; over 9.5% is in the top ten. Sample: PBMCs. These receptors all come from a woman aged 40-49 years in good health. Some clones in this sample may be carry-over from other donors' samples.

The chain carries TRBV29-1 and TRBJ1-1, with 9 bases that match TRBD1. The CDR3 spans 12 residues. V gave up 7 bases and J gave up 1 base; unmatched junction bases: 1. Germline V gene lookup returns CDR1 SQVTM and CDR2 ANQGSEA. DNA of the CDR3: TGCAGCGCGGGACAGGGGAACACTGAAGCTTTCTTT. Translating gives CSAGQGNTEAFF.

The CDR3 nucleotides are TGTGCCAGCAGTCCGAGCGGGAGGATCTACAATGAGCAGTTCTTC. The encoded protein is CASSPSGRIYNEQFF. The chain has TRBV2 and TRBJ2-1; TRBD2 aligns across 9 bases. The V gene end was trimmed by 5 bases and the J gene end by 3 bases; junction bases not matched to a gene: 5. Germline V gene lookup returns CDR1 SNHLY and CDR2 FYNNEI. The CDR3 has 15 amino acids.

This chain connects TRBV18 to TRBJ2-1; 11 bases align to TRBD2. Germline CDR1 KGHSH, CDR2 LQKENI. V shed 6 bases, J shed 8 bases, and the junction held 12 bases outside the gene matches. This CDR3 contains 16 residues. CDR3 sequence reads: CASSPRVTSGSDEQFF. CDR3 nucleotides: TGTGCCAGCTCCCCCCGAGTTACTAGCGGGAGTGATGAGCAGTTCTTC. The full variable domain, rest sourced from reference TRBV18 and TRBJ2-1, is NAGVMQNPRHLVRRRGQEARLRCSPMKGHSHVYWYRQLPEEGLKFMVYLQKENIIDESGMPKERFSAEFPKEGPSILRIQQVVRGDSAAYFCASSPRVTSGSDEQFFGPGTRLTVL.

The chain employs TRBV7-2 and TRBJ2-3; D unresolved. The CDR3 is 13 amino acids. V dropped 5 bases and J dropped 2 bases, with 8 bases sitting between them. The germline V gene has CDR1 SGHTA and CDR2 FQGNSA. Here the CDR3 DNA reads TGTGCCAGCAGCCCATTCATCACAGATACGCAGTATTTT. Translation gives CASSPFITDTQYF.

This chain links TRBV6-6 with TRBJ2-2; the match to TRBD2 covers 9 bases. V shed 2 bases, J shed 6 bases, and the junction held 7 bases outside the gene matches. Germline V lookup: CDR1 MNHNY, CDR2 SVGAGI (reference sequence). CDR3 length: 16 residues. DNA for the CDR3: TGTGCCAGCAGTTACAATAGCGGGAGTTCCGCCGGGGAGCTGTTTTTT. It codes for CASSYNSGSSAGELFF.

The chain couples TRBV7-2 to TRBJ2-1; D uncertain. There are 13 residues in the CDR3. V lost 3 bases and J 7 bases, leaving 10 bases between the germline ends. Germline CDR1 and CDR2: SGHTA and FQGNSA. The CDR3 coding sequence is TGTGCCAGCAGCTTTCTGGGTAGGAATGAGCAGTTCTTC. The encoded protein is CASSFLGRNEQFF.

The chain joins TRBV11-2 to TRBJ1-1, with unresolved D. V lost 2 bases and J lost 4, with 14 bases in between. Germline-derived CDR1 and CDR2 are SGHAT and FQNNGV. The CDR3 sequence is 15 residues long. As DNA, the CDR3 is TGTGCCAGCAGCTTAAGCGCGGGATGGGGCACTGAAGCTTTCTTT. Protein: CASSLSAGWGTEAFF.

This clone appeared a single time. This chain connects TRBV7-6 to TRBJ1-4; 9 nucleotides align to TRBD1. Looked up from germline, CDR1 is SGHVS and CDR2 is FNYEAQ. The CDR3 is 18 residues long. J was trimmed by 0 bases and V by 3 bases; bases with no gene match: 8. DNA of the CDR3: TGTGCCAGCAGCTTGTCGGGACAGGGTACCGCAACTAATGAAAAACTGTTTTTT. Its translation is CASSLSGQGTATNEKLFF.

The chain carries TRBV5-1 and TRBJ2-2; 12 positions match TRBD2. Trimming cost V 4 bases and J 7 bases; bases outside gene matches: 5. The CDR3 has 15 amino acids. Germline V gives CDR1 SGHRS, CDR2 YFSETQ. DNA of the CDR3: TGCGCCAGCAGCCCTAGCGGGAGGGCCGACGGGGAGCTGTTTTTT. Residues: CASSPSGRADGELFF.

V and J are TRBV4-1 and TRBJ2-3, with a possible D match to TRBD1 (6 bases). V lost 4 bases to trimming and J lost 4 bases, with 9 bases between them. CDR1 is MGHRA, CDR2 YSYEKL, per germline. The CDR3 has 13 amino acids. CDR3 protein: CASSLRQADTQYF. CDR3 nucleotide sequence: TGCGCCAGCAGCCTACGACAGGCAGATACGCAGTATTTT.

This chain joins TRBV15 and TRBJ1-5; no clear D. This CDR3 has 15 amino acids. Germline lookup yields CDR1 LNHNV and CDR2 YYDKDF (reference sequence). The germline V and J ends were trimmed by 0 bases and 1 base, with 7 bases remaining between them. As DNA, the CDR3 is TGTGCCACCAGCAGAGATTCCGGCAGCAATCAGCCCCAGCATTTT. This sequence encodes CATSRDSGSNQPQHF.

The genes are TRBV7-9 and TRBJ2-1; perhaps D is TRBD1 or TRBD2 (7 bases each). CDR1 is SEHNR and CDR2 is FQNEAQ in the germline V gene (reference sequence). The CDR3 is 16 amino acids. The ends were cut back, 6 bases at V and 7 bases at J, with 22 bases in the middle. In DNA form, the CDR3 reads TGTGCCAGCAGGGAATCTAGCGGAGGGGGCCTTAATGAGCAGTTCTTC. Protein product: CASRESSGGGLNEQFF.

The V and J genes are TRBV28 and TRBJ1-2, with 12 bases identical to TRBD1. The CDR3 consists of 13 residues. The germline V gene encodes CDR1 MDHEN and CDR2 SYDVKM. J lost 5 bases, V lost 8 bases, and 3 bases had no gene match. Written as DNA, the CDR3 is TGTGCCAGCGGGACAGGGGGCTTGTATGGCTACACCTTC. Residues: CASGTGGLYGYTF.

The V gene is TRBV7-9, the J gene TRBJ2-1, with 10 positions matching TRBD2. The trim removed 1 base at V and 10 bases at J, leaving 10 bases unmatched. This CDR3 region has 16 residues. Germline-derived CDR1 and CDR2 are SEHNR and FQNEAQ (reference sequence). The CDR3 nucleotides are TGTGCCAGCAGCTTAGGGCTAGCGGGAGCGCCATACGAGCAGTTCTTC. Its protein product is CASSLGLAGAPYEQFF.

The chain has TRBV5-4 and TRBJ1-2; maybe TRBD1 (6 bases). Deletions cut 3 bases from V and 1 base from J, with 10 bases between. The CDR3 sequence is 14 residues long. Per the germline V gene, CDR1 is SGHNT and CDR2 is YYREEE (reference sequence). CDR3 DNA sequence: TGTGCCAGCAGCTCCGGGACACTTAACTATGGCTACACCTTC. It encodes CASSSGTLNYGYTF.

The chain uses TRBV19 and TRBJ1-4, with 10 bases matching TRBD1. Germline CDR1 is LNHDA and CDR2 is SQIVND (reference sequence). This CDR3 is 14 amino acids long. V was clipped by 5 bases and J by 5 bases; unmatched bases: 2. The CDR3 region is CASSSDRGNEKLFF. For the CDR3, the DNA is TGTGCCAGTAGTTCGGACAGGGGGAATGAAAAACTGTTTTTT.

In DNA, the CDR3 is TGTGCCAGCCGAGGGGTCAGGATAGCGAAACACACAGATACGCAGTATTTT. This translates into CASRGVRIAKHTDTQYF. The chain uses TRBV2 and TRBJ2-3, with D perhaps TRBD1 or TRBD2 (5 bases each). Trimming took 8 bases from V and 2 from J, leaving 23 bases between them. Germline V CDR1 and CDR2: SNHLY, FYNNEI. This CDR3 has 17 amino acids.

For this clone: One end of the junction varies from germline; a read error may be responsible. This rearrangement joins TRBV7-7 to TRBJ2-5; D might be TRBD2 (5 bases). The CDR3 spans 14 residues. Germline CDR1 reads SSHAT; CDR2 reads FNYEAQ (reference sequence). The CDR3 is CASSLAMGTETQYF. The CDR3 coding sequence is TGTGCTAGCAGCTTAGCGATGGGAACGGAGACCCAGTACTTC.

This rearrangement joins TRBV25-1 to TRBJ2-6; the D gene is possibly TRBD1 (6 bases). The CDR3 totals 16 residues. V was pared by 6 bases and J by 0 bases, with 12 bases between. Looked up from germline, CDR1 is MGHDK and CDR2 is SYGVNS. The CDR3 coding sequence is TGTGCCAGCAGCCGGAGGACAGCCTCTGGGGCCAACGTCCTGACTTTC. Translated, it gives CASSRRTASGANVLTF.

This clone turned up a few times. The gene calls are TRBV5-1 and TRBJ2-5; D is perhaps TRBD1 or TRBD2 (7 bases each). Trimming shortened V by 1 base and J by 5 bases, and 12 bases separated the two germline ends. The CDR3 spans 14 residues. The germline CDR1 and CDR2 sequences are SGHRS and YFSETQ. CDR3 in DNA: TGCGCCAGCAGCTTGCAGGGGGGGCTGGAGACCCAGTACTTC. Its protein is CASSLQGGLETQYF.

As for this clone: A far bigger clonotype differs at one base, so this is likely a read error. The chain has TRBV28 and TRBJ2-7; D ambiguous. The CDR3 is made up of 13 amino acids. V was trimmed by 4 bases and J by 2 bases, leaving 9 bases between them. Germline CDR1 and CDR2: MDHEN and SYDVKM. This CDR3 is CASSSTETYEQYF. In DNA, the CDR3 is TGTGCCAGCAGTTCCACGGAGACCTACGAGCAGTACTTC.

This clone was recorded once. The rearrangement links TRBV28 to TRBJ1-2; D is unclear. Germline lookup yields CDR1 MDHEN and CDR2 SYDVKM. CDR3 length: 13 amino acids. The germline V and J ends were trimmed by 3 bases and 2 bases, with 7 bases remaining between them. CDR3 region: CASSFSGNYGYTF. CDR3 in DNA: TGTGCCAGCAGTTTCTCAGGAAACTATGGCTACACCTTC.

The rearrangement uses TRBV19 and TRBJ1-5; 8 positions match TRBD1. CDR3 length: 14 residues. Germline CDR1 LNHDA, CDR2 SQIVND (reference sequence). Germline trimming cut 5 bases from V and 3 bases from J; bases unmatched to any gene: 3. Here the CDR3 reads CASSVQGDNQPQHF. Written as DNA, the CDR3 is TGTGCCAGTAGTGTACAGGGGGACAATCAGCCCCAGCATTTT.

The rearrangement joins TRBV11-2 to TRBJ2-3, with TRBD2 identical over 8 bases. This CDR3 region has 15 residues. CDR1 is SGHAT and CDR2 is FQNNGV in the germline V gene. J gave up 0 bases and V 5 bases, and 4 bases lay outside the gene matches. The CDR3, as DNA: TGTGCCAGCAGCCTACTAGCGGACAGCACAGATACGCAGTATTTT. Amino acids: CASSLLADSTDTQYF.

This chain connects TRBV18 to TRBJ2-5; unclear D gene. This CDR3 comprises 13 residues. CDR1 KGHSH and CDR2 LQKENI come from the germline V gene. V was cut by 2 bases and J by 5 bases, with 9 bases left in between. CDR3 residues: CASSPGFHETQYF. The CDR3, as DNA: TGTGCCAGCTCACCAGGGTTTCATGAGACCCAGTACTTC. Together with reference TRBV18 and TRBJ2-5, the CDR3 gives the full variable domain: NAGVMQNPRHLVRRRGQEARLRCSPMKGHSHVYWYRQLPEEGLKFMVYLQKENIIDESGMPKERFSAEFPKEGPSILRIQQVVRGDSAAYFCASSPGFHETQYFGPGTRLLVL.

This clone is a singleton in its sample. The genes are TRBV28 and TRBJ1-2; D unclear. Per the germline V gene, CDR1 is MDHEN and CDR2 is SYDVKM. The CDR3 runs 18 residues. The germline V and J ends were trimmed by 1 base and 0 bases, with 18 bases remaining between them. The CDR3 DNA follows: TGTGCCAGCAGTTTATCCCCCCACGACCTAACGCCTAACTATGGCTACACCTTC. Translated, it gives CASSLSPHDLTPNYGYTF.

Comments on this clone: One end of the junction does not line up with germline, which may come from a read error. The chain recombines TRBV27 with TRBJ2-7, with D unresolved. This CDR3 region has 12 residues. CDR1 and CDR2 (germline): MNHEY, SMNVEV (reference sequence). This CDR3 reads CASRSPSYERYF. In DNA, the CDR3 is TGCGCCAGCAGGTCCCCCTCGTACGAGCGGTACTTC.